The 9 T cell receptor beta chains given below trace back to one sample, sequenced in a study of blood T cell repertoires in COVID-19. The data were produced by immunoSEQ multiplex PCR, yet TCRdb's version contains in-frame clones alone and is incomplete. Of around 53,000 clones detected, 90% to 95% appear once; the ten largest clones hold approximately 3%. The sequenced sample consisted of peripheral blood. These receptor sequences come from a human donor in a cohort sampled during active COVID-19.

The chain recombines TRBV29-1 with TRBJ1-2; D remains unclear. V shed 8 bases and J shed 8 bases, with 18 bases lying between them. Looked up from germline, CDR1 is SQVTM and CDR2 is ANQGSEA. CDR3 length equals 12 residues. The DNA of the CDR3 is TGCAGCAGCCGGGAAACCAAGGGCGGCTACACCTTC. This codes for CSSRETKGGYTF. The full variable domain, with the rest looked up from reference TRBV29-1 and TRBJ1-2, is SAVISQKPSRDICQRGTSLTIQCQVDSQVTMMFWYRQQPGQSLTLIATANQGSEATYESGFVIDKFPISRPNLTFSTLTVSNMSPEDSSIYLCSSRETKGGYTFGSGTRLTVV.

The CDR3 loop is CASSLPPTRLLTGELFF. DNA of the CDR3: TGCGCCAGCAGCTTGCCACCGACACGGCTCTTAACCGGGGAGCTGTTTTTT. The V call is TRBV5-1, the J call TRBJ2-2; D remains unclear. Germline CDR1 and CDR2: SGHRS and YFSETQ. Trimming removed 1 base from V and 5 bases from J, with 18 bases in between. The CDR3 is 17 residues long. Based on the CDR3 plus reference TRBV5-1 and TRBJ2-2, the full variable domain is KAGVTQTPRYLIKTRGQQVTLSCSPISGHRSVSWYQQTPGQGLQFLFEYFSETQRNKGNFPGRFSGRQFSNSRSEMNVSTLELGDSALYLCASSLPPTRLLTGELFFGEGSRLTVL.

This clone was observed a few times. This rearrangement joins TRBV7-9 to TRBJ1-2; 8 nucleotides match TRBD1. CDR3 size: 16 residues. With V trimmed by 5 bases and J by 7 bases, 15 bases remained unmatched. The V gene's germline CDR1 is SEHNR and CDR2 FQNEAQ (reference sequence). CDR3 sequence: CASSPPIPGGERGYTF. The CDR3 DNA reads as TGTGCCAGCAGCCCACCCATACCAGGGGGCGAGCGTGGCTACACCTTC.

The chain has TRBV27 and TRBJ1-5, with D unresolved. Germline loops: CDR1 MNHEY, CDR2 SMNVEV (reference sequence). The CDR3 has 15 residues. Trimming shortened V by 6 bases and J by 5 bases, and 17 bases separated the two germline ends. DNA for the CDR3: TGTGCCAGCAGCCTCGCTACGGGGAGTGATCAGCCCCAGCATTTT. As protein: CASSLATGSDQPQHF.

The CDR3 nucleotides are TGTGCCACCAGTGGACGTCAGGACTACGAGCAGTACTTC. Amino acids: CATSGRQDYEQYF. J is TRBJ2-7 and V is TRBV24-1; D not resolved. The germline V gene encodes CDR1 KGHDR and CDR2 SFDVKD. The CDR3 contains 13 residues. The V gene lost 5 bases and the J gene lost 3 bases, with 10 bases spanning the gap.

This chain uses TRBV29-1 with TRBJ2-5; 7 bases map to TRBD1. J lost 4 bases, V lost 4 bases, and 6 bases had no gene match. The CDR3 runs to 13 residues. The germline V gene has CDR1 SQVTM and CDR2 ANQGSEA. The CDR3 loop is CSVVGQLGETQYF. The CDR3 bases are TGCAGCGTTGTGGGACAGCTTGGAGAGACCCAGTACTTC. The full variable domain, its missing parts supplied by reference TRBV29-1 and TRBJ2-5, is SAVISQKPSRDICQRGTSLTIQCQVDSQVTMMFWYRQQPGQSLTLIATANQGSEATYESGFVIDKFPISRPNLTFSTLTVSNMSPEDSSIYLCSVVGQLGETQYFGPGTRLLVL.

J is TRBJ1-2 and V is TRBV27, with 9 bases fitting TRBD1. The CDR3 has 14 amino acids. V shed 5 bases, J shed 5 bases, and the junction held 6 bases outside the gene matches. The germline gives CDR1 MNHEY, CDR2 SMNVEV (reference sequence). For the CDR3, the DNA is TGTGCCAGCAGTCCAGGGGGACAGGGTTATGGCTACACCTTC. It translates to CASSPGGQGYGYTF.

J is TRBJ2-7 and V is TRBV27; 7 bases align to TRBD2. This CDR3 contains 14 residues. The ends lost 2 bases at V and 5 bases at J; junction bases unmatched: 6. CDR1 MNHEY and CDR2 SMNVEV come from the germline V gene (reference sequence). This CDR3 reads CASSLTAGAHEQYF. Here the CDR3 DNA reads TGTGCCAGCAGTTTAACGGCGGGAGCCCACGAGCAGTACTTC.

V gene TRBV10-3 combines with J gene TRBJ1-1; D may be TRBD1 (5 bases). This CDR3 is 14 amino acids long. The germline gives CDR1 ENHRY, CDR2 SYGVKD. Between the trimmed V and J ends, which lost 6 bases and 4 bases, there was a span of 15 bases. In DNA form, the CDR3 reads TGTGCCATCAGAGATACTGCAGGGTTCACTGAAGCTTTCTTT. The encoded protein is CAIRDTAGFTEAFF.